The next 23 T cell receptor beta chains were all read from a single sample in a study of a mutant IDH1 vaccine in newly diagnosed glioma. Generated by immunoSEQ multiplex PCR, the TCRdb table keeps only in-frame clones and is missing some. This table holds about 56,000 clones, roughly 75% found once. Time point meaning: week 47, end of study. In every dose of vaccine, 300 ug of mutant IDH1 20-mer peptide was given alongside topical imiquimod. No cognate antigen is known for these TCRs. The specimen comprised PBMCs, sampled from a glioma patient whose treatment included an IDH1 peptide vaccine. The source is a man aged 50-60 years with glioma.

In DNA, the CDR3 is TGTGCCAGCAACAGGGGGGGAGGCCCCGGTTCACCCCTCCACTTT. Amino acid sequence: CASNRGGGPGSPLHF. The genes are TRBV2 and TRBJ1-6; the match to TRBD1 covers 8 bases. The CDR3 extends over 15 amino acids. V lost 7 bases, J lost 9 bases, and 11 bases stayed unmatched. The V gene's germline CDR1 is SNHLY and CDR2 FYNNEI.

The chain has TRBV27 and TRBJ2-2; 13 bases align to TRBD2. This CDR3 contains 15 residues. Germline loops: CDR1 MNHEY, CDR2 SMNVEV (reference sequence). With 10 bases clipped from V and 7 bases from J, the junction kept 9 bases outside the gene matches. The CDR3 sequence is CATSGLAGSDGELFF. The CDR3 DNA reads as TGTGCCACCTCGGGACTAGCGGGGTCGGACGGGGAGCTGTTTTTT.

This clone was seen only a few times. The chain recombines TRBV6-6 with TRBJ1-2; maybe TRBD1 (6 bases). The CDR3 totals 16 residues. Germline CDR1 reads MNHNY; CDR2 reads SVGAGI (reference sequence). Trimming stripped 0 bases from V and 2 bases from J, with 13 bases between. CDR3 region: CASSYSRTDPNYGYTF. DNA for the CDR3: TGTGCCAGCAGTTACTCGAGGACAGATCCCAACTATGGCTACACCTTC.

This clone was counted between two and nine times. The chain links TRBV29-1 to TRBJ1-1, with TRBD1 identical over 9 bases. There are 12 residues in the CDR3. V shed 6 bases, J shed 7 bases, and the junction held 6 bases outside the gene matches. CDR1 is SQVTM and CDR2 is ANQGSEA in the germline V gene. The CDR3 sequence: CSVTGTGIEAFF. The CDR3, as DNA: TGCAGCGTCACCGGGACAGGGATTGAAGCTTTCTTT.

This clone was found a few times. This chain uses TRBV2 with TRBJ1-2, with 12 nucleotides matching TRBD1. The CDR3 contains 15 residues. Germline assignment: CDR1 SNHLY and CDR2 FYNNEI. The J segment lost 4 bases and the V segment lost 3 bases, leaving 3 bases of the junction unmatched. The CDR3, as DNA: TGTGCCAGCAGTGACCCGGGACAGGGGGCCTATGGCTACACCTTC. It encodes CASSDPGQGAYGYTF. Full variable domain (outside the CDR3, taken from reference TRBV2 and TRBJ1-2): EPEVTQTPSHQVTQMGQEVILRCVPISNHLYFYWYRQILGQKVEFLVSFYNNEISEKSEIFDDQFSVERPDGSNFTLKIRSTKLEDSAMYFCASSDPGQGAYGYTFGSGTRLTVV.

Comment on this clone: Other DNA sequences in the same sample also yield this CDR3. CDR3 region: CASSIASGGNTEAFF. The CDR3 DNA follows: TGTGCCAGTAGTATAGCATCCGGAGGGAACACTGAAGCTTTCTTT. The J gene is TRBJ1-1, the V gene TRBV19; D is undetermined. V dropped 1 base and J dropped 1 base, with 10 bases sitting between them. The germline V gene encodes CDR1 LNHDA and CDR2 SQIVND (reference sequence). The CDR3 contains 15 residues. Full variable domain (outside the CDR3, taken from reference TRBV19 and TRBJ1-1): DGGITQSPKYLFRKEGQNVTLSCEQNLNHDAMYWYRQDPGQGLRLIYYSQIVNDFQKGDIAEGYSVSREKKESFPLTVTSAQKNPTAFYLCASSIASGGNTEAFFGQGTRLTVV.

The chain carries TRBV10-3 and TRBJ1-4; 10 nucleotides match TRBD1. Germline-derived CDR1 and CDR2 are ENHRY and SYGVKD. The V and J ends lost 3 bases and 7 bases, in that order; junction bases with no gene match: 2. The CDR3 loop spans 14 amino acids. CDR3 bases: TGTGCCATCAGTGAAGGGACAGGGGCTGAAAAACTGTTTTTT. Protein: CAISEGTGAEKLFF.

V usage is TRBV5-1 and J usage is TRBJ1-4, with 8 bases that match TRBD1. The CDR3 contains 15 residues. Per germline, CDR1 SGHRS and CDR2 YFSETQ. V shed 4 bases and J 6 bases; nucleotides not matched to a gene: 8. CDR3 protein: CASSGTGDSYEKLFF. Written as DNA, the CDR3 is TGCGCCAGCAGCGGGACAGGAGACTCGTATGAAAAACTGTTTTTT. Based on the CDR3 plus reference TRBV5-1 and TRBJ1-4, the full variable domain is KAGVTQTPRYLIKTRGQQVTLSCSPISGHRSVSWYQQTPGQGLQFLFEYFSETQRNKGNFPGRFSGRQFSNSRSEMNVSTLELGDSALYLCASSGTGDSYEKLFFGSGTQLSVL.

The chain uses TRBV10-3 and TRBJ2-1; D unresolved. CDR1 is ENHRY and CDR2 is SYGVKD in the germline V gene. The V end was cut by 2 bases, the J end by 8 bases, with 4 bases between. The CDR3 loop spans 11 amino acids. The CDR3: CAISERDEQFF. CDR3 coding DNA: TGTGCCATCAGTGAGAGAGATGAGCAGTTCTTC.

The genes are TRBV6-1 and TRBJ1-2; D gene unclear. Trimming removed 1 base from V and 2 bases from J, with 11 bases in between. The V gene's germline CDR1 is MNHNS and CDR2 SASEGT. The CDR3 sequence is 15 residues long. CDR3 in DNA: TGTGCCAGCAGTGAAGGCGGGCGGCCGAACTATGGCTACACCTTC. It translates to CASSEGGRPNYGYTF.

This chain links TRBV4-2 with TRBJ1-1; 7 positions agree with TRBD1. Germline CDR1 and CDR2: LGHNA and YNFKEQ. Trimming removed 3 bases from V and 1 base from J; junction bases left unmatched: 5. CDR3 size: 15 residues. The CDR3 here is CASSQEGQPNTEAFF. The CDR3, as DNA: TGTGCCAGCAGCCAGGAGGGACAGCCGAACACTGAAGCTTTCTTT.

The V call is TRBV9, the J call TRBJ1-5; D gene ambiguous. This CDR3 has 15 residues. Between the trimmed V and J ends, which lost 0 bases and 0 bases, there was a span of 7 bases. Germline lookup yields CDR1 SGDLS and CDR2 YYNGEE. The chain's CDR3 is CASSVGWNSNQPQHF. DNA of the CDR3: TGTGCCAGCAGCGTAGGATGGAATAGCAATCAGCCCCAGCATTTT.

The chain links TRBV2 to TRBJ1-2; the D is unclear. Germline V gene data show CDR1 as SNHLY and CDR2 as FYNNEI. CDR3 length equals 14 residues. The V end lost 5 bases, the J end lost 1 base, and 11 bases lay between the germline ends. The CDR3 loop is CASSLRVGNYGYTF. The CDR3 coding sequence is TGTGCCAGCAGTCTCCGGGTGGGTAACTATGGCTACACCTTC.

This clone was detected a few times. This chain joins TRBV5-5 and TRBJ2-7; tentative D call: TRBD2 (7 bases). Germline V gene lookup returns CDR1 SGHKS and CDR2 YYEKEE (reference sequence). Between the trimmed V and J ends, which lost 0 bases and 2 bases, there was a span of 12 bases. The CDR3 has 15 amino acids. CDR3 loop: CASSLGGGITYEQYF. Written as DNA, the CDR3 is TGTGCCAGCAGCTTGGGGGGGGGCATTACCTACGAGCAGTACTTC.

The V gene is TRBV7-2, the J gene TRBJ2-5, with no clear D. Germline V gene data show CDR1 as SGHTA and CDR2 as FQGNSA. The CDR3 consists of 12 residues. V shed 5 bases and J shed 5 bases, with 9 bases lying between them. CDR3 amino acids: CASSPEAETQYF. For the CDR3, the DNA is TGTGCCAGCAGCCCCGAGGCGGAGACCCAGTACTTC.

The chain couples TRBV28 to TRBJ1-1; TRBD1 is a possible D gene (6 bases). In germline, CDR1 is MDHEN, CDR2 SYDVKM. V was trimmed by 2 bases and J by 3 bases, leaving 19 bases between them. The CDR3 sequence is 17 residues long. DNA for the CDR3: TGTGCCAGCAGTTTAACCCAAAGCAGGGGCAGAGACACTGAAGCTTTCTTT. This gives the protein CASSLTQSRGRDTEAFF.

The V gene is TRBV5-1, the J gene TRBJ1-2; maybe TRBD1 (6 bases). The CDR3 is made up of 14 amino acids. V shed 0 bases and J shed 2 bases, with 8 bases lying between them. Germline V CDR1 and CDR2: SGHRS, YFSETQ. The CDR3 region is CASSLAGQNYGYTF. CDR3 DNA sequence: TGCGCCAGCAGCTTGGCCGGACAGAACTATGGCTACACCTTC.

The chain links TRBV29-1 to TRBJ2-5; 7 nucleotides match TRBD2. The V gene end was trimmed by 4 bases and the J gene end by 2 bases; junction bases not matched to a gene: 7. Per germline, CDR1 SQVTM and CDR2 ANQGSEA. The CDR3 runs to 14 residues. CDR3 sequence (DNA): TGCAGCGTTGTGGCGGTGGGGGGGCAAGAGACCCAGTACTTC. It translates to CSVVAVGGQETQYF.

This clone was seen only a few times. The genes are TRBV6-5 and TRBJ2-4; D is perhaps TRBD1 (5 bases). Germline-derived CDR1 and CDR2 are MNHEY and SVGAGI. V was trimmed by 2 bases and J by 15 bases, leaving 14 bases between them. The length of the CDR3 is 12 residues. The CDR3, as DNA: TGTGCCAGCAGTTACACCCAGGGCCTTCTGTACTTC. Translated, it gives CASSYTQGLLYF.

This rearrangement joins TRBV5-1 to TRBJ2-1, with D perhaps TRBD1 (5 bases). The germline V and J ends were trimmed by 3 bases and 8 bases, with 15 bases remaining between them. The CDR3 is made up of 14 amino acids. CDR1 is SGHRS and CDR2 is YFSETQ in the germline V gene. The CDR3 loop is CASSSTTGFDEQFF. Written as DNA, the CDR3 is TGCGCCAGCAGCTCGACCACAGGTTTCGATGAGCAGTTCTTC.

In its sample, this clone was seen a few times. The J gene is TRBJ1-5, the V gene TRBV5-1; D possibly corresponds to TRBD1 (5 bases). The CDR3 extends over 14 amino acids. The V end lost 3 bases, the J end lost 1 base, and 8 bases lay between the germline ends. Per the germline V gene, CDR1 is SGHRS and CDR2 is YFSETQ. This chain's CDR3 is CASSYGASNQPQHF. As DNA, the CDR3 is TGCGCCAGCAGCTACGGGGCAAGCAATCAGCCCCAGCATTTT.

By share, this clone ranks as medium-sized (0.01 to 0.1%). This chain joins TRBV2 and TRBJ2-7; D is perhaps TRBD2 (5 bases). In germline, CDR1 is SNHLY, CDR2 FYNNEI. Trimming pared 1 base from V and 3 bases from J, leaving 10 bases between. The CDR3 is made up of 14 amino acids. CDR3 sequence: CASSEGTGSYEQYF. The CDR3 bases are TGTGCCAGCAGTGAAGGGACGGGGAGCTACGAGCAGTACTTC.

This chain connects TRBV5-1 to TRBJ2-7, with unresolved D. Trimming removed 2 bases at V and 1 base at J, with 7 bases between. The CDR3 totals 13 residues. The germline gives CDR1 SGHRS, CDR2 YFSETQ. The CDR3 bases are TGCGCCAGCAGCTTCACAGATTCCTACGAGCAGTACTTC. This encodes CASSFTDSYEQYF. Complete variable domain (other parts from reference TRBV5-1 and TRBJ2-7): KAGVTQTPRYLIKTRGQQVTLSCSPISGHRSVSWYQQTPGQGLQFLFEYFSETQRNKGNFPGRFSGRQFSNSRSEMNVSTLELGDSALYLCASSFTDSYEQYFGPGTRLTVT.